This T cell receptor (beta chain) originates from a study of blood T cell repertoires in COVID-19. Looking at the study overall: PBMCs, B-cell-depleted T cells, or T cells provided the cDNA or gDNA that made up the material.

Germline CDR1 SGHNT, CDR2 YYREEE (reference sequence). The junction had 6 bases not matched to a gene; V was cut back by 0 bases and J by 0 bases. This CDR3 comprises 17 residues. TCRdb keeps only in-frame clones here, not all; method: immunoSEQ multiplex PCR. This sample has 80,000 to 100,000 clones; around 87% occur once, and the top ten carry just under 20%. This TCR came from a human donor in a cohort sampled during active COVID-19. The chain carries TRBV5-4 and TRBJ2-5; 9 bases match TRBD2. Sequencing input: peripheral blood. The CDR3 nucleotides are TGTGCCAGCAGCTTGGGGCTAGCGGGAACGTACCAAGAGACCCAGTACTTC. Translation: CASSLGLAGTYQETQYF.